Listed below are T cell receptor beta chains from one sample, sequenced in a study of T cell repertoires in cytomegalovirus infection. MiXCR was run by TCRdb on the reads, yielding one entry per CDR3 protein. Here the sample spans a few hundred thousand distinct CDR3 sequences, roughly 20% being singletons. The sample taken for sequencing was PBMCs. The source of these receptors is a human donor in good health (CMV status not recorded). Some clones in this sample may be carry-over from other donors' samples. Both conserved end residues are part of each CDR3. The D gene is left open where the match is weak. Rows may omit the clone size; those that give it use once, few, many or a size class.

J | size | V | D | DNA | CDR3
TRBJ1-5 | NA | TRBV6-1 | TRBD1 | TGTGCCAGCAGTTCCTCCGGGACAGGGGTGTGGAGTCAGCCCCAGCATTTT | CASSSSGTGVWSQPQHF
TRBJ2-1 | few | TRBV7-6 | TRBD1 | TGTGCCAGCAGCCCGCCTCGAAGGACAGGGGCCAATGAGCAGTTCTTC | CASSPPRRTGANEQFF
TRBJ2-7 | NA | TRBV2 | TRBD1 | TGTGCCAGCAGTCGGGACAGGGACATCTACGAGCAGTACTTC | CASSRDRDIYEQYF
TRBJ2-3 | NA | TRBV28 | TRBD1 | TGTGCCAGCAGTCCTAGACAGGGACCAGATACGCAGTATTTT | CASSPRQGPDTQYF
TRBJ2-5 | few | TRBV7-2 | TRBD2 | TGTGCCAGCAGCCCGGGACTAGCGGGAGGGGGGGAGACCCAGTACTTC | CASSPGLAGGGETQYF
TRBJ2-3 | many | TRBV7-8 | TRBD2 | TGTGCCAGCAGCTCCAGTATCCTAGCTAGCGGCCCTAGCACAGATACGCAGTATTTT | CASSSSILASGPSTDTQYF
TRBJ2-7 | few | TRBV4-3 | NA | TGCGCCAGCAGCCCAAGCCTAGGGGTTCGTTTTGGCTACGAGCAGTACTTC | CASSPSLGVRFGYEQYF
TRBJ1-1 | NA | TRBV19 | NA | TGTGCCAGTAGTGACACAGGACTCTTGAACACTGAAGCTTTCTTT | CASSDTGLLNTEAFF
TRBJ2-1 | many | TRBV7-9 | NA | TGTGCCAGCAGCTTAGAACCAGGGGTCAATGAGCAGTTCTTC | CASSLEPGVNEQFF
TRBJ1-2 | few | TRBV20-1 | NA | TGCAGTGCGCAAGTATCTGGGCTTAACTATGGCTACACCTTC | CSAQVSGLNYGYTF
TRBJ2-7 | NA | TRBV6-2/TRBV6-3 | NA | TGTGCCAGCAGTTACCCCGGATTAAGGCGAAGAGATCCCTACGAGCAGTACTTC | CASSYPGLRRRDPYEQYF
TRBJ2-1 | NA | TRBV2 | TRBD2 | TGTGCCAGCAGTGCGACTAGCGGGGACAATGAGCAGTTCTTC | CASSATSGDNEQFF
TRBJ2-1 | few | TRBV7-9 | NA | TGTGCCAGCAGCGCGCGGGAAGGCGATGAGCAGTTCTTC | CASSAREGDEQFF
TRBJ2-7 | many | TRBV11-2 | TRBD2 | TGTGCCAGCAGCTTAGATGTGGTAGCGGGGCGAAGCTCCTACGAGCAGTACTTC | CASSLDVVAGRSSYEQYF
TRBJ1-1 | NA | TRBV12-3/TRBV12-4 | NA | TGTGCCAGCAGCCCCGACAGGTGGGCCACTGAAGCTTTCTTT | CASSPDRWATEAFF
TRBJ1-6 | NA | TRBV6-1 | NA | TGTGCCAGCAGTTACGGGAGAGGGTACTCACCCCTCCACTTT | CASSYGRGYSPLHF
TRBJ2-5 | many | TRBV7-2 | NA | TGTGCCAGCAGCTTAGCCCAGAGGGAGACCCAGTACTTC | CASSLAQRETQYF
TRBJ2-1 | few | TRBV20-1 | NA | TGCAGTGCTAGAGGGAGAAGGGAGCAGTTCTTC | CSARGRREQFF
TRBJ2-3 | many | TRBV10-3 | NA | TGTGCCATCAGAGGCAGTATCATGGCAGATACGCAGTATTTT | CAIRGSIMADTQYF
TRBJ2-3 | few | TRBV20-1 | TRBD2 | TGCAGTGTATTAGCGGGACGGGGCACAGATACGCAGTATTTT | CSVLAGRGTDTQYF
TRBJ1-1 | few | TRBV7-9 | TRBD1 | TGTGCCAGCAGACCCGGGACAGGGGCTGAAGCTTTCTTT | CASRPGTGAEAFF
TRBJ2-5 | NA | TRBV5-4 | NA | TGTGCCAGCAGCTTGGACAGGAAAGAGACCCAGTACTTC | CASSLDRKETQYF
TRBJ2-1 | few | TRBV5-4 | NA | TGTGCCAGCAGCCCTATGACCTCTGGGGGCGAGCAGTTCTTC | CASSPMTSGGEQFF
TRBJ2-1 | few | TRBV6-5 | TRBD2 | TGTGCCAGCAGTTACAGGTCGGGGGGTGCGGGAGGTAGTAATGAGCAGTTCTTC | CASSYRSGGAGGSNEQFF
TRBJ1-5 | many | TRBV12-3/TRBV12-4 | NA | TGTGCCAGCAGTTTCGGGGATCAGCCCCAGCATTTT | CASSFGDQPQHF
TRBJ2-5 | few | TRBV5-3 | TRBD2 | TGTGCCAGAAGCTTGGTGAGAAGACTAGCGGGACCGGAGACCCAGTACTTC | CARSLVRRLAGPETQYF
TRBJ1-1 | NA | TRBV6-6 | NA | TGTGCCAGCAGTTATTGGGCCGGGCGGGAAGCTTTCTTT | CASSYWAGREAFF
TRBJ2-1 | few | TRBV20-1 | TRBD2 | TGCAGTGCTAGGAACTCCGGACTAGCGGGAGCAAGTAGGAATGAGCAGTTCTTC | CSARNSGLAGASRNEQFF
TRBJ1-2 | NA | TRBV5-1 | TRBD1 | TGCGCCAGCAGCGATAAGGGGGCCGGCTATGGCTACACCTTC | CASSDKGAGYGYTF
TRBJ1-3 | many | TRBV7-2 | NA | TGTGCCAGCAGCTTAGACGCAGGGTCTGGAAACACCATATATTTT | CASSLDAGSGNTIYF
TRBJ2-5 | many | TRBV10-3 | TRBD2 | TGTGCCATCAGTGACTCTCAAACTAGCGGGAAAGAGACCCAGTACTTC | CAISDSQTSGKETQYF
TRBJ2-1 | many | TRBV12-3/TRBV12-4 | NA | TGTGCCAGCTCCTCCGGGGGTCCCTACAATGAGCAGTTCTTC | CASSSGGPYNEQFF
TRBJ2-3 | NA | TRBV20-1 | NA | TGCAGTGCTAGAGATTCCGGGTTGGGGGGATGGCAGTATTTT | CSARDSGLGGWQYF